These T cell receptor beta chains were read from a single sample in a study of cytotoxic CD8 clonotypes in ibrutinib-treated CLL. Assay used: immunoSEQ multiplex PCR; TCRdb lists only in-frame clones, some missing. The table lists about 25,000 clones, 65% to 90% of them singletons. The sequencing used PBMCs, collected after 24 months of ibrutinib treatment. The source of these receptors is a human donor with chronic lymphocytic leukemia. Both conserved end residues are part of each CDR3. D genes are given only for firm matches. Rows give clone size only sometimes, using once, few, many, or a class for an expanded clone.

V gene: TRBV19; J gene: TRBJ2-5; clone size: .; D gene: .; CDR3 DNA: TGTGCCAGTAGTAGTTTCAGGTCGTTGGAGGGAGAGACCCAGTACTTC; CDR3 protein: CASSSFRSLEGETQYF
V gene: TRBV7-8; J gene: TRBJ1-5; clone size: .; D gene: TRBD1; CDR3 DNA: TGTGCCAGCAGCTTAGATGGGACAGGGGGTCGTGATCAGCCCCAGCATTTT; CDR3 protein: CASSLDGTGGRDQPQHF
V gene: TRBV5-1; J gene: TRBJ2-7; clone size: .; D gene: .; CDR3 DNA: TGCGCCAGCAGCTTGGGACGGGCCGGCTACGAGCAGTACTTC; CDR3 protein: CASSLGRAGYEQYF
V gene: TRBV5-4; J gene: TRBJ2-3; clone size: .; D gene: TRBD2; CDR3 DNA: TGTGCCAGCAGCTCGCCGTCTAGCGGGGGCAACACAGATACGCAGTATTTT; CDR3 protein: CASSSPSSGGNTDTQYF
V gene: TRBV6-5; J gene: TRBJ2-1; clone size: once; D gene: .; CDR3 DNA: TGTGCCAGCAGTTACCCCGGGCTAAATGAGCAGTTCTTC; CDR3 protein: CASSYPGLNEQFF
V gene: TRBV20-1; J gene: TRBJ1-2; clone size: .; D gene: .; CDR3 DNA: TGCAGTGCCCATCAGGGCTATGGCTACACCTTC; CDR3 protein: CSAHQGYGYTF
V gene: TRBV29-1; J gene: TRBJ1-2; clone size: .; D gene: TRBD1; CDR3 DNA: TGCAGCGTCCAGGGGGCCAGGGCGAACTATGGCTACACCTTC; CDR3 protein: CSVQGARANYGYTF
V gene: TRBV5-1; J gene: TRBJ1-1; clone size: .; D gene: TRBD1; CDR3 DNA: TGCGCCAGCAGCTTGGCTATACAGGGGCTAAGGACTGAAGCTTTCTTT; CDR3 protein: CASSLAIQGLRTEAFF
V gene: TRBV9; J gene: TRBJ1-6; clone size: .; D gene: .; CDR3 DNA: TGTGCCAGCAGCGCTCTCCCAGGGAATTCACCCCTCCACTTT; CDR3 protein: CASSALPGNSPLHF
V gene: TRBV7-8; J gene: TRBJ2-5; clone size: .; D gene: .; CDR3 DNA: TGTGCCAGCAGCTCGTATCGTCTTGACAGGTCCCCACAAGAGACCCAGTACTTC; CDR3 protein: CASSSYRLDRSPQETQYF
V gene: TRBV5-5; J gene: TRBJ1-4; clone size: .; D gene: TRBD1; CDR3 DNA: TGTGCCAGCAGCCAAAGGACAGGGGCTAATGAAAAACTGTTTTTT; CDR3 protein: CASSQRTGANEKLFF
V gene: TRBV2; J gene: TRBJ2-7; clone size: .; D gene: TRBD1; CDR3 DNA: TGTGCCAGCAGTGAGGTGACAGGGCCGAAGTATGAGCAGTACTTC; CDR3 protein: CASSEVTGPKYEQYF
V gene: TRBV28; J gene: TRBJ2-7; clone size: .; D gene: .; CDR3 DNA: TGTGCCATCGGAACAAAACCGAGCTCCTACGAGCAGTACTTC; CDR3 protein: CAIGTKPSSYEQYF
V gene: TRBV27; J gene: TRBJ2-7; clone size: .; D gene: .; CDR3 DNA: TGTGCCGCCCAGGGGTTCGGGGAGCAGTACTTC; CDR3 protein: CAAQGFGEQYF
V gene: TRBV11-3; J gene: TRBJ1-1; clone size: few; D gene: TRBD1; CDR3 DNA: TGTGCCAGCAGCCCTACGGGACAGGGGAACACTGAAGCTTTCTTT; CDR3 protein: CASSPTGQGNTEAFF
V gene: TRBV9; J gene: TRBJ1-2; clone size: .; D gene: .; CDR3 DNA: TGTGCCAGCAGCGTAGGAGGGGTACATGGCTACACCTTC; CDR3 protein: CASSVGGVHGYTF
V gene: TRBV2; J gene: TRBJ2-1; clone size: .; D gene: .; CDR3 DNA: TGTGCCAGCAGGCCCATCATGAGGCAGTTCTTC; CDR3 protein: CASRPIMRQFF
V gene: TRBV7-9; J gene: TRBJ2-3; clone size: .; D gene: TRBD1; CDR3 DNA: TGTGCCAGCAGCTTTTACTTTGCGGACAGGACAGATACGCAGTATTTT; CDR3 protein: CASSFYFADRTDTQYF
V gene: TRBV2; J gene: TRBJ2-7; clone size: .; D gene: .; CDR3 DNA: TGTGCCACCTCGAGGGAATACTACGAGCAGTACTTC; CDR3 protein: CATSREYYEQYF
V gene: TRBV5-1; J gene: TRBJ1-5; clone size: .; D gene: TRBD1; CDR3 DNA: TGCGCCAGCAGCTACGCCCCGGGACAGGGAGGACAGCCCCAGCATTTT; CDR3 protein: CASSYAPGQGGQPQHF
V gene: TRBV2; J gene: TRBJ2-2; clone size: .; D gene: .; CDR3 DNA: TGTGCCAGCAGTGAAGCGAGGACAGCGAACACCGGGGAGCTGTTTTTT; CDR3 protein: CASSEARTANTGELFF
V gene: TRBV18; J gene: TRBJ1-2; clone size: .; D gene: .; CDR3 DNA: TGTGCCAGCTCACCCGATATCCCGGACAGTTCCGGCTACACCTTC; CDR3 protein: CASSPDIPDSSGYTF
V gene: TRBV15; J gene: TRBJ1-2; clone size: .; D gene: .; CDR3 DNA: TGTGCCACCAGCAGAGAACAGGGTGGTGGCTACACCTTC; CDR3 protein: CATSREQGGGYTF
V gene: TRBV19; J gene: TRBJ2-5; clone size: .; D gene: .; CDR3 DNA: TGTGCCAGTAGTATGGGAGCGCAGGGCAAGACCCAGTACTTC; CDR3 protein: CASSMGAQGKTQYF
V gene: TRBV7-9; J gene: TRBJ2-7; clone size: .; D gene: .; CDR3 DNA: TGTGCCAGCAGCCCGGCCGGGACGGACTCCTACGAGCAGTACTTC; CDR3 protein: CASSPAGTDSYEQYF
V gene: TRBV27; J gene: TRBJ2-6; clone size: .; D gene: TRBD1; CDR3 DNA: TGTGCCAGCAGTTTATCGAGAGGGGGCAAAGGGGCCAACGTCCTGACTTTC; CDR3 protein: CASSLSRGGKGANVLTF
V gene: TRBV18; J gene: TRBJ1-2; clone size: .; D gene: TRBD1; CDR3 DNA: TGTGCCAGCTCACCACGGACAGGCCCCTATGGCTACACCTTC; CDR3 protein: CASSPRTGPYGYTF
V gene: TRBV5-1; J gene: TRBJ1-2; clone size: .; D gene: .; CDR3 DNA: TGCGCCAGCAGCTTGGAGCCGGACCAGGGGCTAGGCTACACCTTC; CDR3 protein: CASSLEPDQGLGYTF
V gene: TRBV6-6; J gene: TRBJ1-2; clone size: once; D gene: .; CDR3 DNA: TGTGCCAGCAGTTACCACAGCCTACTCTATGGCTACACCTTC; CDR3 protein: CASSYHSLLYGYTF
V gene: TRBV27; J gene: TRBJ1-6; clone size: .; D gene: TRBD1; CDR3 DNA: TGTGCCAGCAGCCTCACCCCGGGACAGGGTTTTACACCCCTCCACTTT; CDR3 protein: CASSLTPGQGFTPLHF
V gene: TRBV18; J gene: TRBJ1-1; clone size: once; D gene: .; CDR3 DNA: TGTGCCAGCTCACCTAGGGGCCCTGGGACTGAAGCTTTCTTT; CDR3 protein: CASSPRGPGTEAFF
V gene: TRBV7-9; J gene: TRBJ2-1; clone size: medium-sized; D gene: .; CDR3 DNA: TGTGCCAGCAGCCCGCCCGCGGGGCTAGGGGGACACAATGAGCAGTTCTTC; CDR3 protein: CASSPPAGLGGHNEQFF
V gene: TRBV5-1; J gene: TRBJ2-2; clone size: .; D gene: .; CDR3 DNA: TGCGCCAGCAGCCCCGTTTGGTCGGACACCGGGGAGCTGTTTTTT; CDR3 protein: CASSPVWSDTGELFF
V gene: TRBV19; J gene: TRBJ1-2; clone size: .; D gene: TRBD1; CDR3 DNA: TGTGCCAGTAGTATAGGGGGACAGAACTATGGCTACACCTTC; CDR3 protein: CASSIGGQNYGYTF
V gene: TRBV29-1; J gene: TRBJ1-2; clone size: .; D gene: .; CDR3 DNA: TGCAGCGTTGATTGGACAGACAACTATGGCTACACCTTC; CDR3 protein: CSVDWTDNYGYTF
V gene: TRBV25-1; J gene: TRBJ2-7; clone size: once; D gene: .; CDR3 DNA: TGTGCCAGCAAGGGCCAGGGTGAATCGGACGAGCAGTACTTC; CDR3 protein: CASKGQGESDEQYF
V gene: TRBV5-1; J gene: TRBJ1-2; clone size: medium-sized; D gene: .; CDR3 DNA: TGCGCCAGCAGCTTGGGACAGATGGATTTGGGCTATGGCTACACCTTC; CDR3 protein: CASSLGQMDLGYGYTF
V gene: TRBV28; J gene: TRBJ1-6; clone size: .; D gene: TRBD1; CDR3 DNA: TGTGCCAGCAGAAGGAACAGGGGAGATAATTCACCCCTCCACTTT; CDR3 protein: CASRRNRGDNSPLHF
V gene: TRBV18; J gene: TRBJ2-7; clone size: .; D gene: .; CDR3 DNA: TGTGCCAGCTCACCAGGACCGGAGGAGCAGTACTTC; CDR3 protein: CASSPGPEEQYF
V gene: TRBV14; J gene: TRBJ2-1; clone size: .; D gene: TRBD2; CDR3 DNA: TGTGCCAGCAGCCAATTGGCGGGGGGTTACAATGAGCAGTTCTTC; CDR3 protein: CASSQLAGGYNEQFF
V gene: TRBV9; J gene: TRBJ1-6; clone size: few; D gene: .; CDR3 DNA: TGTGCCAGCAGCGTCCAGGGAGGAAATTCACCCCTCCACTTT; CDR3 protein: CASSVQGGNSPLHF
V gene: TRBV29-1; J gene: TRBJ1-6; clone size: once; D gene: TRBD1; CDR3 DNA: TGCAGCGTTCGACAGGGGGATTCACCCCTCCACTTT; CDR3 protein: CSVRQGDSPLHF
V gene: TRBV6-6; J gene: TRBJ1-2; clone size: .; D gene: .; CDR3 DNA: TGTGCCAGCAGTTACTCGGGGTACTATGGCTACACCTTC; CDR3 protein: CASSYSGYYGYTF
V gene: TRBV7-8; J gene: TRBJ1-2; clone size: .; D gene: .; CDR3 DNA: TGTGCCAGCAGCCCACAGGAGAACTATGGCTACACCTTC; CDR3 protein: CASSPQENYGYTF